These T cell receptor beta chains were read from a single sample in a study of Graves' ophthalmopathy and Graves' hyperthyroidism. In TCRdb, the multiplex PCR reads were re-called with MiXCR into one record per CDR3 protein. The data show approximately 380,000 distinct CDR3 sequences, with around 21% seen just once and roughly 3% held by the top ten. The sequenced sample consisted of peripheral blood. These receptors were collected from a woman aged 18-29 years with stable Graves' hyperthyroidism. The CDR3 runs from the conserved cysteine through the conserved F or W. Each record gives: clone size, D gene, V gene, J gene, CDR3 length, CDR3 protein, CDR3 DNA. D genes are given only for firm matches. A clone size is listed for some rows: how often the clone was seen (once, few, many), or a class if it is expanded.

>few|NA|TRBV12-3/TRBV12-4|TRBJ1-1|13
CASSLAEYTDAFF
TGTGCCAGCAGTTTAGCTGAGTACACTGATGCTTTCTTT
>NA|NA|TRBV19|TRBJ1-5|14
CASRTIQGNQPQHF
TGTGCCAGTAGGACCATACAGGGAAATCAGCCCCAGCATTTT
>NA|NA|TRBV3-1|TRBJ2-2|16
CASSQGRRMNTGELCF
TGTGCCAGCAGCCAAGGACGGAGAATGAACACCGGGGAGCTGTGTTTT
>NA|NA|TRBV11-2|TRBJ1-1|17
CASSPRWGSLANTEAFF
TGTGCCAGCAGCCCCCGTTGGGGGTCCCTAGCGAACACTGAAGCTTTCTTT
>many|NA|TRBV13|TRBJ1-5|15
CASSRRGEGEQPQHF
TGTGCCAGCAGCCGCAGGGGAGAGGGGGAGCAGCCCCAGCATTTT
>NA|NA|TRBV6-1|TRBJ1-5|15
CASNNPPFSNQPQHF
TGTGCCAGCAATAACCCCCCATTTAGCAATCAGCCCCAGCATTTT
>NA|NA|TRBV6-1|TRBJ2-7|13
CASGQSMHYEQYF
TGTGCCAGTGGACAGTCTATGCACTACGAGCAGTACTTC
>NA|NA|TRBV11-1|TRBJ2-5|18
CASSLAQLRWASQETQYF
TGTGCCAGCAGCTTAGCTCAACTCCGCTGGGCCTCCCAAGAGACCCAGTACTTC
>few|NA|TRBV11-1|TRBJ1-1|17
CASSLAVMEGFNTEAFF
TGTGCCAGCAGCTTAGCGGTTATGGAGGGTTTTAACACTGAAGCTTTCTTT
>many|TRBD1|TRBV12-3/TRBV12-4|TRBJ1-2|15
CASSLERDSPSGYTF
TGTGCCAGCAGTTTAGAGCGGGACAGTCCCTCTGGCTACACCTTC
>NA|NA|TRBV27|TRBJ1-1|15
CASSHYRARNTEAFF
TGTGCCAGCAGTCATTACAGGGCTCGGAACACTGAAGCTTTCTTT
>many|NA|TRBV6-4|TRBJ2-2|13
CARQAPNTGELFF
TGTGCCAGGCAGGCCCCGAACACCGGGGAGCTGTTTTTT
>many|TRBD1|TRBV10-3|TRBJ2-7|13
CAISDRGFNEQYF
TGTGCCATCAGTGACAGGGGGTTCAACGAGCAGTACTTC
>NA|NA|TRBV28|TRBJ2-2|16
CASSPRAYTNTGDLFF
TGTGCCAGCAGTCCGAGGGCCTATACGAACACCGGGGATCTGTTTTTT
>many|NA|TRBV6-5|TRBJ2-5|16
CASSWGRSSLQETQYF
TGTGCCAGCAGTTGGGGTCGGTCTAGTCTCCAAGAGACCCAGTACTTC
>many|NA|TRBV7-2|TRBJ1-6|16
CASSPLLAGGSSPLHF
TGTGCCAGCAGCCCCCTATTGGCCGGAGGCAGTTCACCCCTCCACTTT
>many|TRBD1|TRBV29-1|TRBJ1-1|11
CSFERTGVAFF
TGCAGCTTCGAACGTACAGGGGTAGCTTTCTTT
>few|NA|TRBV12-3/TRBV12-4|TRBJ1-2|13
CASSAGRTFGYTF
TGTGCCAGCAGTGCAGGCAGGACGTTCGGCTACACCTTC
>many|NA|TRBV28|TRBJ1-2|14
CASSLTATPYGYTF
TGTGCCAGCAGTTTAACCGCGACACCCTATGGCTACACCTTC
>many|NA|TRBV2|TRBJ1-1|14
CASVRGGSGTEAFF
TGTGCCAGCGTCCGTGGGGGGTCGGGCACTGAAGCTTTCTTT
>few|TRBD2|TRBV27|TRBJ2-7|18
CASSLFPPGRAVTYEQYF
TGTGCCAGCAGTTTATTCCCCCCTGGGAGGGCCGTTACCTACGAGCAGTACTTC
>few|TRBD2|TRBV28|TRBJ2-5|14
CASSLAGVKETQYF
TGTGCCAGCAGTTTGGCGGGAGTCAAAGAGACCCAGTACTTC
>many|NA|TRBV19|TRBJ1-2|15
CASSIRGGEGYGYTF
TGTGCCAGTAGTATTCGTGGGGGAGAGGGCTATGGCTACACCTTC
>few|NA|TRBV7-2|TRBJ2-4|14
CASSLARGHDIKYF
TGTGCCAGCAGCTTAGCCCGTGGTCATGACATTAAGTACTTC
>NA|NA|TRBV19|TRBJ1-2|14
CASIRREILYGYTF
TGTGCCAGTATCAGACGGGAAATACTCTATGGCTACACCTTC
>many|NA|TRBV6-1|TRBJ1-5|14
CASRSGGTNQPQHF
TGTGCCAGCAGGAGTGGGGGGACAAATCAGCCCCAGCATTTT
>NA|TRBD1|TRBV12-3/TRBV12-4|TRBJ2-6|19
CASSSRQGSVGPGANVLTF
TGTGCCAGCAGTTCCCGACAGGGGTCCGTCGGTCCTGGGGCCAACGTCCTGACTTTC
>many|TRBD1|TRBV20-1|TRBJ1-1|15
CSALGTGEQITEAFF
TGCAGTGCACTGGGGACAGGTGAACAAATCACTGAAGCTTTCTTT
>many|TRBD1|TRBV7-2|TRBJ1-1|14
CASSSIGTVTEAFF
TGTGCCAGCAGCTCTATCGGGACAGTCACTGAAGCTTTCTTT
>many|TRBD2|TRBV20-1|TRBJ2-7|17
CSAIRTSGRRSSYEQYF
TGCAGTGCTATCAGGACTAGCGGGCGCAGGAGCTCCTACGAGCAGTACTTC
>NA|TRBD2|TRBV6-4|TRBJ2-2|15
CASSREESDTGELFF
TGTGCCAGCAGCCGGGAGGAGTCCGACACCGGGGAGCTGTTTTTT
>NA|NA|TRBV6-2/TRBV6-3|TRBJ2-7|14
CASSYVGDSYEQYF
TGTGCCAGCAGTTACGTGGGGGACTCCTACGAGCAGTACTTC
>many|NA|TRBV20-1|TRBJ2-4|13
CSARTGWKNIKYF
TGCAGTGCTCGTACGGGGTGGAAAAACATTAAGTACTTC
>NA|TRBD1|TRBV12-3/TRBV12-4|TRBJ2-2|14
CASSPGQRTGELFF
TGTGCCAGCAGTCCGGGACAGAGGACCGGGGAGCTGTTTTTT
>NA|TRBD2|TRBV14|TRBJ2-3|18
CASDEGTSGLWSTDTQYF
TGTGCCAGCGACGAAGGGACTAGCGGCCTTTGGAGCACAGATACGCAGTATTTT
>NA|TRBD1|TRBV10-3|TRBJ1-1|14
CAIRGTVEGTEAFF
TGTGCCATCAGGGGGACAGTAGAAGGCACTGAAGCTTTCTTT
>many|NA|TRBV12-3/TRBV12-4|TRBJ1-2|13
CASSPRRRYGYTF
TGTGCCAGCAGTCCGCGTCGCCGCTATGGCTACACCTTC
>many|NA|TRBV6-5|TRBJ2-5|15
CASSYHPGRQETQYF
TGTGCCAGCAGTTACCACCCAGGGCGGCAAGAGACCCAGTACTTC
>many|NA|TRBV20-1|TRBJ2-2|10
CSAGAGELFF
TGCAGTGCCGGAGCCGGGGAGCTGTTTTTT
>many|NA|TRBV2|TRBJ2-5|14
CASRGGTTLETQYF
TGTGCCAGCAGGGGCGGGACAACGCTGGAGACCCAGTACTTC
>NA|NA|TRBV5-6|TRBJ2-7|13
CASSLWPSRLQYF
TGTGCCAGCAGCTTGTGGCCATCGCGGTTGCAGTACTTC
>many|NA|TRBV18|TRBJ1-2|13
CASSPSESYGYTF
TGTGCCAGCTCACCCTCTGAATCCTATGGCTACACCTTC
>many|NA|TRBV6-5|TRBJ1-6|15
CASSTRTGGNSPLHF
TGTGCCAGCAGTACGCGGACCGGGGGTAATTCACCCCTCCACTTT
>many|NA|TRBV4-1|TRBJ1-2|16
CASSREPGSVPHGYTF
TGCGCCAGCAGCCGTGAACCCGGGTCCGTTCCCCATGGCTACACCTTC
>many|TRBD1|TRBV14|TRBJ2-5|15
CASSQDRAGGETQYF
TGTGCCAGCAGCCAAGATCGTGCAGGGGGAGAGACCCAGTACTTC
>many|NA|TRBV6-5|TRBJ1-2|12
CASSYEDYGYTF
TGTGCCAGCAGTTACGAAGACTATGGCTACACCTTC
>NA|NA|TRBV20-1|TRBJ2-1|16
CSARSGGGLSHNEQFF
TGCAGTGCTAGATCTGGAGGTGGGCTTTCCCACAATGAGCAGTTCTTC
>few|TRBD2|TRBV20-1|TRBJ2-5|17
CSARDFRDSGRKETQYF
TGCAGTGCTAGAGATTTTCGGGATAGCGGGAGGAAAGAGACCCAGTACTTC
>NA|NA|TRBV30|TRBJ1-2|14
CAWKGDPGTYGYTF
TGTGCCTGGAAAGGGGATCCGGGAACCTATGGCTACACCTTC
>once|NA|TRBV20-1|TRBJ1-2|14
CSLTSSTSPVDYTF
TGCAGTCTGACATCATCTACCTCCCCGGTTGACTACACCTTC
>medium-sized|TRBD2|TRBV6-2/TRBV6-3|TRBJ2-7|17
CASSYRTPGLAVYEQYF
TGTGCCAGCAGTTACCGCACCCCGGGACTAGCCGTATACGAGCAGTACTTC
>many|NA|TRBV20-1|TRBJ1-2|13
CSASSAVGYGYTF
TGCAGTGCTAGTTCGGCAGTCGGCTATGGCTACACCTTC